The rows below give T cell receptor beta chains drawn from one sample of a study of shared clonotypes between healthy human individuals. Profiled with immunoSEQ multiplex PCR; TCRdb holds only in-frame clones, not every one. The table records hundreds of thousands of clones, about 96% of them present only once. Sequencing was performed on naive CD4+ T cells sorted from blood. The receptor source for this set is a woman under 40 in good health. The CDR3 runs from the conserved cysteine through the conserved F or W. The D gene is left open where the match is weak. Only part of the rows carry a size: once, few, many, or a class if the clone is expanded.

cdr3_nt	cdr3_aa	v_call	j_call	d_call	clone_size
TGTGCCAGCAGTGGACGGACAGGGACCTCCTTTGATGAGCAGTACTTC	CASSGRTGTSFDEQYF	TRBV6-4	TRBJ2-7	TRBD1	once
TGCAGTGCTAGTTCCGTTGAAGCTTTCTTT	CSASSVEAFF	TRBV20-1	TRBJ1-1	-	-
TGCGCCAGCAGTCAATCGAAGACAGAGTCCTCCTACGAGCAGTACTTC	CASSQSKTESSYEQYF	TRBV23-1	TRBJ2-7	-	-
TGTGCCAGCAGTTACCGTCGGGACCCCAATGAGCAGTTCTTC	CASSYRRDPNEQFF	TRBV6-5	TRBJ2-1	-	-
TGTGCCAGCAGCTACGACATCTACGAGCAGTACTTC	CASSYDIYEQYF	TRBV7-9	TRBJ2-7	-	few
TGTGCCAGCAGCGGGGCCTCTGGAAACACCATATATTTT	CASSGASGNTIYF	TRBV7-3	TRBJ1-3	-	-
TGTGCCATCAGTGGGGAACAACGTACGCAGTATTTT	CAISGEQRTQYF	TRBV10-3	TRBJ2-3	-	-
TGTGCCAGCTCACCACAGCGCTGGGGCACAGATACGCAGTATTTT	CASSPQRWGTDTQYF	TRBV18	TRBJ2-3	-	-
TGTGCCAGCAGTATTCAAACAGGGGGCGCAGAGACCCAGTACTTC	CASSIQTGGAETQYF	TRBV6-6	TRBJ2-5	TRBD1	-
TGTGCCAGCAGAGCGCTACGAAATGAAAAACTGTTTTTT	CASRALRNEKLFF	TRBV6-5	TRBJ1-4	-	-
TGTGCCAGCAGTTTAACTAGCGCCTCCTCCTACGAGCAGTACTTC	CASSLTSASSYEQYF	TRBV28	TRBJ2-7	TRBD2	-
TGTGCCATCAGTGATTTCGTATCAGGCTACGAGCAGTACTTC	CAISDFVSGYEQYF	TRBV10-3	TRBJ2-7	-	-
TGTGCCAGCAGTTCCTATGGGGCACCCTCCTACGAGCAGTACTTC	CASSSYGAPSYEQYF	TRBV28	TRBJ2-7	-	-
TGTGCCAGCAGTTTATTAGGCGGGGAGCCCGGGGAGCTGTTTTTT	CASSLLGGEPGELFF	TRBV27	TRBJ2-2	-	-
TGTGCCAGCAGTTACTCCGGGGGCAATCAGCCCCAGCATTTT	CASSYSGGNQPQHF	TRBV6-5	TRBJ1-5	-	-
TGCGCCAGCAGCTTGGGGGGATCCCACAATGAGCAGTTCTTC	CASSLGGSHNEQFF	TRBV5-1	TRBJ2-1	-	-
TGTGCCAGCAGCCAGACCGGGACAGTTCTCTACTTACGGCAGTACTTC	CASSQTGTVLYLRQYF	TRBV28	TRBJ2-7	TRBD1	-
TGTGCCAGCTCAGAAGTCGAAGTCAATGAGCAGTTCTTC	CASSEVEVNEQFF	TRBV18	TRBJ2-1	-	-
TGTGCCAGCAGTGGTGGGGCTAATGAAAAACTGTTTTTT	CASSGGANEKLFF	TRBV28	TRBJ1-4	-	-
TGTGCCAGCAGCGCTGGACCCTCCAATGAGCAGTTCTTC	CASSAGPSNEQFF	TRBV7-6	TRBJ2-1	-	-
TGCGCCAGCAGCTTCTTCGGACTAGCGGAAAACACAGATACGCAGTATTTT	CASSFFGLAENTDTQYF	TRBV4-1	TRBJ2-3	TRBD2	-
TGTGCCAGCAGTTACTCCAGGGGTCCAAGGGAGCAGTTCTTC	CASSYSRGPREQFF	TRBV6-5	TRBJ2-1	-	-
TGCAGCGTGGGGGGGGTCAATGAGCAGTTCTTC	CSVGGVNEQFF	TRBV29-1	TRBJ2-1	TRBD2	-
TGCGCCAGCAGCGTCGGAACCAACACTGAAGCTTTCTTT	CASSVGTNTEAFF	TRBV5-1	TRBJ1-1	-	-
TGTGCCAGCAGCCCCCGGGGACAGGGGGCTAACTATGGCTACACCTTC	CASSPRGQGANYGYTF	TRBV7-8	TRBJ1-2	TRBD1	-
TGTGCCAGCTCAACCGGGACAGAGAACACCGGGGAGCTGTTTTTT	CASSTGTENTGELFF	TRBV18	TRBJ2-2	TRBD1	-
TGTGCCAGCCTCAGGGGGCTCGGAGAGACCCAGTACTTC	CASLRGLGETQYF	TRBV6-1	TRBJ2-5	TRBD1	-
TGTGCCACCAGCAGAGATAGGTCATGGACGAACACTGAAGCTTTCTTT	CATSRDRSWTNTEAFF	TRBV15	TRBJ1-1	-	once
TGTGCCAGCAGCTTAGGGCAGGAAGACTATGGCTACACCTTC	CASSLGQEDYGYTF	TRBV5-6	TRBJ1-2	-	-
TGTGCCAGCATCGAGGGACAGGGCTGGGTCACAGATACGCAGTATTTT	CASIEGQGWVTDTQYF	TRBV28	TRBJ2-3	TRBD1	-
TGTGCCAGCAGTAGGGACAGGGGGGAGACCCAGTACTTC	CASSRDRGETQYF	TRBV6-5	TRBJ2-5	TRBD1	-
TGCGCCAGCAGCCCAAACCGGGACAGGGGTACGCAGTATTTT	CASSPNRDRGTQYF	TRBV5-1	TRBJ2-3	TRBD1	-